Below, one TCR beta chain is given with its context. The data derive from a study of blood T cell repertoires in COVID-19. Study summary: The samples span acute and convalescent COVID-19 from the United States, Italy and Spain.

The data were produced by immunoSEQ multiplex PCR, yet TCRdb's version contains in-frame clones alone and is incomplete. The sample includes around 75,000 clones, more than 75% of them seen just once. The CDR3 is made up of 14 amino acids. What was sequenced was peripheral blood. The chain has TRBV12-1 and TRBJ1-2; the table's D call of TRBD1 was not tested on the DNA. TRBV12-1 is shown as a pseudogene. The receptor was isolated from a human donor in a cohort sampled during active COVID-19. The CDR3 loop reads CASSFFFQADGYTF. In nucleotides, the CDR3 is TGTGCCAGCAGCTTTTTTTTTCAGGCAGATGGCTACACCTTC.